This passage covers 20 T cell receptor beta chains from one sample sequenced in a study of blood T cell repertoires in COVID-19. Sequenced by immunoSEQ multiplex PCR; TCRdb stores in-frame clones only, minus some. The sample lists under 300,000 clones; about 82% were seen once. Input material: peripheral blood. The receptors were gathered from an elderly man with acute or convalescent COVID-19.

This clone was detected a few times. The V and J genes are TRBV18 and TRBJ2-7; the D gene is possibly TRBD2 (5 bases). The CDR3 is 12 residues long. The V end lost 3 bases, the J end lost 6 bases, and 9 bases lay between the germline ends. Germline values: CDR1 KGHSH, CDR2 LQKENI. CDR3 amino acids: CASSPGGGEQYF. CDR3 DNA sequence: TGTGCCAGCTCACCCGGCGGAGGCGAGCAGTACTTC. The full variable domain, in which reference TRBV18 and TRBJ2-7 provide the parts outside the CDR3, is NAGVMQNPRHLVRRRGQEARLRCSPMKGHSHVYWYRQLPEEGLKFMVYLQKENIIDESGMPKERFSAEFPKEGPSILRIQQVVRGDSAAYFCASSPGGGEQYFGPGTRLTVT.

The J gene is TRBJ2-7, the V gene TRBV3-1 (or the pseudogene TRBV3-2); 7 nucleotides match TRBD2. Per germline, CDR1 LGHDT and CDR2 YNNKEL (reference sequence). The CDR3 loop spans 14 amino acids. The J segment lost 4 bases and the V segment lost 1 base, leaving 4 bases of the junction unmatched. DNA for the CDR3: TGTGCCAGCAGCCAAGGGCGGGGGACGTACGAGCAGTACTTC. It yields the protein CASSQGRGTYEQYF.

The chain is built from TRBV27 and TRBJ1-5, with 7 bases lining up with TRBD1. J was trimmed by 6 bases and V by 4 bases; bases with no gene match: 6. This CDR3 comprises 14 residues. Per the germline V gene, CDR1 is MNHEY and CDR2 is SMNVEV (reference sequence). The CDR3 sequence is CASSYKQGSQPQHF. DNA of the CDR3: TGTGCCAGCAGTTATAAACAGGGGAGTCAGCCCCAGCATTTT.

This clone came up once. Different DNA sequences within this sample yield the same CDR3. The V call is TRBV7-8, the J call TRBJ1-3; possibly TRBD1 for D (5 bases). V gave up 5 bases and J gave up 7 bases, with 18 bases separating them. The CDR3 spans 15 residues. Germline V gives CDR1 SGHVS, CDR2 FQNEAQ. CDR3 coding DNA: TGTGCCAGCAGCCTCGGGGGTGCTCTCGGGAACACCATATATTTT. Its translation is CASSLGGALGNTIYF.

The V call is TRBV20-1, the J call TRBJ2-1; a weak D match, TRBD1 (5 bases). The V end lost 6 bases, the J end lost 7 bases, and 7 bases lay between the germline ends. Germline-derived CDR1 and CDR2 are DFQATT and SNEGSKA (reference sequence). This CDR3 is 10 amino acids long. The DNA of the CDR3 is TGCAGTGCGACAGCAAATGAGCAGTTCTTC. It is translated as CSATANEQFF.

The chain links TRBV6-5 to TRBJ2-1; TRBD2 matches 14 bases. V shed 7 bases and J 9 bases; nucleotides not matched to a gene: 5. Germline CDR1 is MNHEY and CDR2 is SVGAGI. This CDR3 has 14 amino acids. Here the CDR3 reads CASNSGLAGGEQFF. CDR3 nucleotides: TGTGCCAGCAACTCAGGACTAGCGGGAGGTGAGCAGTTCTTC.

The gene calls are TRBV7-9 and TRBJ1-2; possibly TRBD1 for D (6 bases). Trimming took 5 bases from V and 6 from J, leaving 16 bases between them. CDR3 size: 14 residues. Per germline, CDR1 SEHNR and CDR2 FQNEAQ (reference sequence). The CDR3 DNA reads as TGTGCCAGCAGCCGTCAGTTCACAGGGAATGGCTACACCTTC. This sequence encodes CASSRQFTGNGYTF.

The V gene is TRBV2, the J gene TRBJ2-1; perhaps TRBD1 as D (5 bases). This CDR3 spans 15 amino acids. V was pared by 5 bases and J by 2 bases, with 13 bases between. In germline, CDR1 is SNHLY, CDR2 FYNNEI. In nucleotides, the CDR3 is TGTGCCAGCAGTCTTGAGACGACAGCCTACAATGAGCAGTTCTTC. It codes for CASSLETTAYNEQFF.

The chain has TRBV9 and TRBJ2-3; 8 positions agree with TRBD2. The germline gives CDR1 SGDLS, CDR2 YYNGEE. Trimming removed 5 bases from V and 4 bases from J; junction bases left unmatched: 0. This CDR3 comprises 12 residues. CDR3 nucleotides: TGTGCCAGCAGGGGACTAGCAGATACGCAGTATTTT. Translating gives CASRGLADTQYF.

This clone appeared a few times. CDR3 residues: CASTGGDTEAFF. The CDR3 DNA sequence: TGTGCCAGCACCGGGGGAGATACTGAAGCTTTCTTT. This chain joins TRBV3-1 (or the pseudogene TRBV3-2) and TRBJ1-1; weak D call: TRBD1 (5 bases). Germline V CDR1 and CDR2: LGHDT, YNNKEL (reference sequence). The CDR3 extends over 12 amino acids. The V gene lost 7 bases and the J gene lost 5 bases, with 11 bases spanning the gap.

The rearrangement uses TRBV19 and TRBJ2-2; TRBD1 matches 7 bases. CDR3 length: 16 residues. The germline CDR1 and CDR2 sequences are LNHDA and SQIVND (reference sequence). The J segment lost 2 bases and the V segment lost 5 bases, leaving 8 bases of the junction unmatched. CDR3 loop: CASSENRGPNTGELFF. CDR3 sequence (DNA): TGTGCCAGTAGTGAAAACAGGGGACCTAACACCGGGGAGCTGTTTTTT.

This clone was seen once. This chain uses TRBV6-2 or TRBV6-3 with TRBJ1-6, with 7 bases identical to TRBD1. The CDR3 has 14 amino acids. Losses at the gene ends were 5 bases for V and 9 bases for J; bases not matched to a gene: 7. Per germline, CDR1 MNHEY and CDR2 SVGEGT. CDR3 in amino acids: CASSQQGSSSPLHF. CDR3 DNA: TGTGCCAGCAGTCAACAGGGGTCAAGTTCACCCCTCCACTTT.

This chain joins TRBV27 and TRBJ2-7; perhaps TRBD1 as D (6 bases). Germline V lookup: CDR1 MNHEY, CDR2 SMNVEV (reference sequence). The CDR3 is made up of 15 amino acids. Deletions cut 2 bases from V and 7 bases from J, with 18 bases between. The chain's CDR3 is CASSLSEVTTGEQYF. The DNA for the CDR3 is TGTGCCAGCAGTTTAAGCGAGGTTACAACAGGGGAGCAGTACTTC.

The J gene is TRBJ1-1, the V gene TRBV16; no reliable D call. V shed 5 bases and J shed 3 bases, with 7 bases lying between them. Germline V gene data show CDR1 as KGHSY and CDR2 as FQNENV. This CDR3 comprises 12 residues. CDR3 in amino acids: CASSLQDTEAFF. CDR3 nucleotide sequence: TGTGCCAGCAGCTTACAAGACACTGAAGCTTTCTTT.

V and J are TRBV12-3 or TRBV12-4 and TRBJ1-1; unclear D gene. The V gene lost 3 bases and the J gene lost 7 bases, with 9 bases spanning the gap. This CDR3 has 12 residues. CDR3 DNA sequence: TGTGCCAGCAGTTTCGCAGCGATTGAAGCTTTCTTT. Translation: CASSFAAIEAFF.

V usage is TRBV19 and J usage is TRBJ2-2; 7 nucleotides agree with TRBD1. This CDR3 is built from 17 residues. Trimming cost V 5 bases and J 4 bases; bases outside gene matches: 13. CDR1 LNHDA and CDR2 SQIVND come from the germline V gene (reference sequence). DNA for the CDR3: TGTGCCAGTAGTGAGAGGGGGCGCGGGTTCGGCACCGGGGAGCTGTTTTTT. Protein: CASSERGRGFGTGELFF.

This chain links TRBV2 with TRBJ1-2; D may be TRBD1 (5 bases). The germline V gene encodes CDR1 SNHLY and CDR2 FYNNEI. The V end lost 4 bases, the J end lost 5 bases, and 14 bases lay between the germline ends. There are 14 residues in the CDR3. The CDR3 protein is CASSGGRGEYGYTF. CDR3 DNA sequence: TGTGCCAGCAGTGGGGGGAGGGGAGAGTATGGCTACACCTTC.

This chain connects TRBV5-1 to TRBJ2-7; D may be TRBD1 (6 bases). CDR1 and CDR2 from the germline V gene are SGHRS and YFSETQ. The CDR3 has 14 amino acids. V lost 0 bases, J lost 1 base, and 8 bases lay in between. CDR3 nucleotide sequence: TGCGCCAGCAGCTTGGAGCAGGGGTCCTACGAGCAGTACTTC. This codes for CASSLEQGSYEQYF. The full variable domain, its missing parts supplied by reference TRBV5-1 and TRBJ2-7, is KAGVTQTPRYLIKTRGQQVTLSCSPISGHRSVSWYQQTPGQGLQFLFEYFSETQRNKGNFPGRFSGRQFSNSRSEMNVSTLELGDSALYLCASSLEQGSYEQYFGPGTRLTVT.

This clone was seen more than once but under ten times. The rearrangement links TRBV27 to TRBJ2-7; D is unclear. Germline V lookup: CDR1 MNHEY, CDR2 SMNVEV (reference sequence). Trimming left V 0 bases short and J 1 base short, with 7 bases between. The CDR3 extends over 14 amino acids. In DNA, the CDR3 is TGTGCCAGCAGTTTATCTCCTAAGTCCTACGAGCAGTACTTC. The encoded protein is CASSLSPKSYEQYF.

Worth noting for this clone: Distinct nucleotide sequences in the sample also encode this CDR3. The rearrangement uses TRBV27 and TRBJ1-5; the match to TRBD1 covers 9 bases. The CDR3 loop spans 14 amino acids. Germline loops: CDR1 MNHEY, CDR2 SMNVEV (reference sequence). Losses at the gene ends were 4 bases for V and 6 bases for J; bases not matched to a gene: 4. The CDR3 here is CASSSDRGGQPQHF. The CDR3 DNA is TGTGCCAGCAGTTCCGACAGGGGGGGTCAGCCCCAGCATTTT.